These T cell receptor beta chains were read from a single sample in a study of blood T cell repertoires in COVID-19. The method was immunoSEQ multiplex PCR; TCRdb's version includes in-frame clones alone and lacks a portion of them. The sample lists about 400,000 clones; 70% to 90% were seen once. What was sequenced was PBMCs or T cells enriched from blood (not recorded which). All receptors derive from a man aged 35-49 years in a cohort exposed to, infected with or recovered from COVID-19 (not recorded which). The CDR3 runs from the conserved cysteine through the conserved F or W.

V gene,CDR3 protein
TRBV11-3,CASSLGASGSYNEQFF
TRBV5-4,CASSLGGERNIQYF
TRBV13,CASSYSGGALYEQYF
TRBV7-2,CASSVSPDTYNEQFF
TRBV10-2,CASRGQEPYNSPLHF
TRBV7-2,CASRVGASGINEQYF
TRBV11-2,CAGRTSGGTYEQYF
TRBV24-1,CATSPGTGPYNEQFF
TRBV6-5,CASSYRDSGNTIYF
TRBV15,CATSREGSHQPQHF
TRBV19,CASSITGRRTTDTQYF
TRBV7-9,CASSPTAAEAFF
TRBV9,CASSAPSSGSTGELFF
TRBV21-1,CASSKGQGRANSGANVLTF
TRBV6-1,CASSFGQGTYEQYF
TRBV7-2,CASSRQGDTEAFF
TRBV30,CAWSGGRGYTEAFF
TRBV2,CASRDRVITGYTF
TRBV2,CASSRADTSQETQYF
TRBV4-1,CASSQDGTPRGSSYEQYF
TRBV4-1,CASSQERGGRGGLNEQFF
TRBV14,CASSQASGDTQYF
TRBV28,CASSSGFYSGNTIYF
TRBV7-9,CASSLRGLETQYF
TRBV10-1,CASSESGGAVVQYF
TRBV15,CATSRVGENRGDKNIQYF
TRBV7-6,CASSLAVGAPSYEQYF
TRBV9,CASSATQLQGDEQFF
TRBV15,CATSRVFYSGGTGNTIYF
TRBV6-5,CASSRQGGTQYF
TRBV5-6,CASSLAGEQYF
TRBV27,CASSPARDRVYEQYF
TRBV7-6,CASSLGGRAYEQYF
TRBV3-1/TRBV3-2,CASSHGLSGTYEQYF
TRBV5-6,CASSLATSGDTQYF
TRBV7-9,CASSLGQGLVGNEQFF
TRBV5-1,CASSFNEYNEQFF
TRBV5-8,CASSLASVAVAYNEQFF
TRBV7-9,CASTSRAGSSYNEQFF
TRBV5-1,CASSSGTSGSSYEQYF
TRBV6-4,CATPGLAGVYTGELFF
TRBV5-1,CASSWVGGSQLAKNIQYF
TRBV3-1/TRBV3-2,CASSHEGGNQPQHF
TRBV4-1,CASSQGGRAKNIQYF
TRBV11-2,CASSLGSGLAGETQYF
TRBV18,CASSPRSQGGGYTF